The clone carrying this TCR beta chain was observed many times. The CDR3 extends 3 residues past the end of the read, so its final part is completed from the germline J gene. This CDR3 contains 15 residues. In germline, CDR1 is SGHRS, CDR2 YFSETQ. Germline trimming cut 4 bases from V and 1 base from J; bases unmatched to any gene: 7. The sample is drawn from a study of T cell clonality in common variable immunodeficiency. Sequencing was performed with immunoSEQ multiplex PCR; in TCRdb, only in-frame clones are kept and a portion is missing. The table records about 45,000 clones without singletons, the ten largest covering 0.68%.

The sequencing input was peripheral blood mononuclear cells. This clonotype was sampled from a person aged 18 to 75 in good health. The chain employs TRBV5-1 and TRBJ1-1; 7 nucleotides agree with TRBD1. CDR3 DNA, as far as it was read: TGCGCCAGCAGCACCGCGACAGGGCAGAACACTGAA. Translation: CASSTATGQNTE. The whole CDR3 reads CASSTATGQNTEAFF.